These 10 T cell receptor beta chains came from one sample sequenced in a study of radiation and T cells in renal cell carcinoma. The protocol was immunoSEQ multiplex PCR, while the TCRdb copy is restricted to in-frame clones and leaves out a portion. The sample includes tens of thousands of clones, roughly 80% of them seen just once. The sample's time point: blood 4 weeks post-SBRT, at nephrectomy. The treatment here: 15 Gy SBRT to primary tumor, nephrectomy 4 weeks later. The specimen comprised blood, sampled from a patient whose treatment included radiotherapy and nephrectomy. These receptor sequences come from a woman in her 70s with renal cell carcinoma.

This clone was seen more than once but under ten times. The chain links TRBV10-3 to TRBJ2-4, with D hard to call. The CDR3 has 14 residues. With 2 bases removed from V and 0 bases from J, the gap between germline ends came to 5 bases. Germline V gives CDR1 ENHRY, CDR2 SYGVKD. CDR3 bases: TGTGCCATCAGTGAGAGAATAGCCAAAAACATTCAGTACTTC. Translating gives CAISERIAKNIQYF.

The V call is TRBV7-3, the J call TRBJ1-1; the D gene is possibly TRBD1 (5 bases). The CDR3 runs 12 residues. V lost 5 bases, J lost 1 base, and 5 bases lay in between. CDR1 is SGHTA, CDR2 FQGTGA, per germline. The CDR3 DNA follows: TGTGCCAGCAGCACAGGGAACACTGAAGCTTTCTTT. Protein: CASSTGNTEAFF.

This clone was observed once. The chain joins TRBV30 to TRBJ1-2; possibly TRBD1 for D (6 bases). The V end lost 5 bases, the J end lost 4 bases, and 8 bases lay between the germline ends. Germline lookup yields CDR1 GTSNPN and CDR2 SVGIG (reference sequence). The length of the CDR3 is 11 residues. The CDR3: CAWGGFYGYTF. Written as DNA, the CDR3 is TGTGCCTGGGGGGGCTTCTATGGCTACACCTTC. The complete variable domain, with remaining parts taken from reference TRBV30 and TRBJ1-2, reads SQTIHQWPATLVQPVGSPLSLECTVEGTSNPNLYWYRQAAGRGLQLLFYSVGIGQISSEVPQNLSASRPQDRQFILSSKKLLLSDSGFYLCAWGGFYGYTFGSGTRLTVV.

This sequence joins TRBV9 and TRBJ1-5; TRBD1 is a possible D gene (5 bases). The ends were cut back, 1 base at V and 7 bases at J, with 15 bases in the middle. CDR1 is SGDLS and CDR2 is YYNGEE in the germline V gene. CDR3 length: 15 amino acids. For the CDR3, the DNA is TGTGCCAGCAGCGTATCTGGGGGGAGGGACCAGCCCCAGCATTTT. The encoded protein is CASSVSGGRDQPQHF.

The chain carries TRBV7-9 and TRBJ2-7; possible D gene TRBD2, 5 bases. The CDR3 is 15 amino acids. V dropped 5 bases and J dropped 6 bases, with 20 bases sitting between them. The germline gives CDR1 SEHNR, CDR2 FQNEAQ (reference sequence). The CDR3 is CASSKERRSPPEQYF. Here the CDR3 DNA reads TGTGCCAGCAGCAAGGAAAGGAGGTCCCCCCCCGAGCAGTACTTC.

The rearrangement links TRBV6-5 to TRBJ2-7; the match to TRBD2 covers 10 bases. The CDR3 totals 15 residues. The V and J ends lost 2 bases and 7 bases, in that order; junction bases with no gene match: 8. Germline V lookup: CDR1 MNHEY, CDR2 SVGAGI. The CDR3 loop reads CASSYTSGEAGEQYF. In nucleotides, the CDR3 is TGTGCCAGCAGTTACACTAGCGGGGAGGCGGGTGAGCAGTACTTC.

This chain links TRBV19 with TRBJ1-2, with D possibly matching TRBD1 (6 bases). Germline CDR1 LNHDA, CDR2 SQIVND (reference sequence). The CDR3 runs 17 residues. Trimming stripped 5 bases from V and 1 base from J, with 20 bases between. As DNA, the CDR3 is TGTGCCAGTAGTTCCCCCCGGACAGACGACTTTAACTATGGCTACACCTTC. It specifies CASSSPRTDDFNYGYTF.

The rearrangement joins TRBV6-5 to TRBJ2-5; 7 nucleotides match TRBD1. The CDR3 is 13 amino acids. V shed 5 bases and J 9 bases; nucleotides not matched to a gene: 9. Germline-derived CDR1 and CDR2 are MNHEY and SVGAGI. CDR3 coding DNA: TGTGCCAGCAGTGCGGACAGGAACAGGGCCCAGTACTTC. Protein: CASSADRNRAQYF.

V is TRBV5-4 and J is TRBJ2-2; D is possibly TRBD2 (5 bases). CDR3 length: 12 amino acids. Trimming took 3 bases from V and 6 from J, leaving 6 bases between them. CDR1 SGHNT and CDR2 YYREEE come from the germline V gene (reference sequence). DNA of the CDR3: TGTGCCAGCAGCTACGGGGCCGGGGAGCTGTTTTTT. It is translated as CASSYGAGELFF.

The chain is built from TRBV10-1 and TRBJ1-3; D ambiguous. In germline, CDR1 is WNHNN, CDR2 SYGVQD (reference sequence). CDR3 length: 16 amino acids. Trimming removed 3 bases at V and 0 bases at J, with 12 bases between. CDR3 amino acids: CASSDQAGFSGNTIYF. The CDR3 DNA is TGCGCCAGCAGTGACCAAGCGGGATTCTCTGGAAACACCATATATTTT.